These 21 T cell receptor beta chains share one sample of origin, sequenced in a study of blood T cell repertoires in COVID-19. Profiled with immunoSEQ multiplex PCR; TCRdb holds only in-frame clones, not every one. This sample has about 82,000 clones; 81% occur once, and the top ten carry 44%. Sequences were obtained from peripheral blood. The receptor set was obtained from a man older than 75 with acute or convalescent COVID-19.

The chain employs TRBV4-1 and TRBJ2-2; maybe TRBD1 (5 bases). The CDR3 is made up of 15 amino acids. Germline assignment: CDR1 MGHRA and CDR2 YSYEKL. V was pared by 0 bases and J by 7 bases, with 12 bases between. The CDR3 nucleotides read TGCGCCAGCAGCCAAGAAGGAAGGGGCCACGGGGAGCTGTTTTTT. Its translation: CASSQEGRGHGELFF.

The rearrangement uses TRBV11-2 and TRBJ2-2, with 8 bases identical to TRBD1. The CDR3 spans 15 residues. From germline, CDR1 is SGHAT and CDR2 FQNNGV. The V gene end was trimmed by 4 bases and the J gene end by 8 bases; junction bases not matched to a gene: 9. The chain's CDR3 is CASSYRDRPAGELFF. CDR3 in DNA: TGTGCCAGCAGCTACCGGGACAGGCCAGCTGGGGAGCTGTTTTTT.

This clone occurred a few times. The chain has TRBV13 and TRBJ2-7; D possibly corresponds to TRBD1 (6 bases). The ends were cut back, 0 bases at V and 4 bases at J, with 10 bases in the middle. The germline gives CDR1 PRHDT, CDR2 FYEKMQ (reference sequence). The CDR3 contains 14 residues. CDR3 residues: CASSLGQGAYEQYF. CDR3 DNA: TGTGCCAGCAGCTTAGGACAGGGAGCGTACGAGCAGTACTTC.

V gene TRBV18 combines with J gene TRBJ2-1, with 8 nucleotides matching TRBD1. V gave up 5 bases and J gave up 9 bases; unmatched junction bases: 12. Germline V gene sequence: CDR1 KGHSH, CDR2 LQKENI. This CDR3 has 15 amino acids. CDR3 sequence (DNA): TGTGCCAGCTCAACCCTCGGACAGGGACGCGGTGAGCAGTTCTTC. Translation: CASSTLGQGRGEQFF.

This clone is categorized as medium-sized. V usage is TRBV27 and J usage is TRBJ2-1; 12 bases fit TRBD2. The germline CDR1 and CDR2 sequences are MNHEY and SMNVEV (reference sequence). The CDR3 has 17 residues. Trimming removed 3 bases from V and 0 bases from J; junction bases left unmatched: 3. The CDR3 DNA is TGTGCCAGCAGTTTCCCGACTAGCGGGAGCTCCTACAATGAGCAGTTCTTC. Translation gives CASSFPTSGSSYNEQFF.

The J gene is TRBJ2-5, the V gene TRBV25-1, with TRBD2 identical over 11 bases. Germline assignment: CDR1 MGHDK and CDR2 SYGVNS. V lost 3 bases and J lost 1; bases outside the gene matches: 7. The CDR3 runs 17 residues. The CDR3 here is CASSEASGRRTQETQYF. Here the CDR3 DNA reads TGTGCCAGCAGTGAGGCTAGCGGGAGGAGGACCCAAGAGACCCAGTACTTC.

This chain's CDR3 is CASSQYTSGYGYTF. The DNA for the CDR3 is TGTGCCAGCAGCCAATACACCAGCGGGTATGGCTACACCTTC. V usage is TRBV3-1 (or the pseudogene TRBV3-2) and J usage is TRBJ1-2; D not resolved. Trimming stripped 2 bases from V and 5 bases from J, with 12 bases between. The CDR3 contains 14 residues. Germline V gives CDR1 LGHDT, CDR2 YNNKEL (reference sequence).

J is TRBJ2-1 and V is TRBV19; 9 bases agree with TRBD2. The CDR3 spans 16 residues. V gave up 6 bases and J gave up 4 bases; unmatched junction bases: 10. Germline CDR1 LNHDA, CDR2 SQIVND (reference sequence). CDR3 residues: CASSTRSSGVYNEQFF. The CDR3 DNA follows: TGTGCCAGTAGCACTAGGTCTAGCGGGGTTTACAATGAGCAGTTCTTC.

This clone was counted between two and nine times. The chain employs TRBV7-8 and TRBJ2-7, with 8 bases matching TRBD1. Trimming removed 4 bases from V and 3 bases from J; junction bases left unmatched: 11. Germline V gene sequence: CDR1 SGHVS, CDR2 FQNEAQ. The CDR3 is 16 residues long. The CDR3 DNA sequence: TGTGCCAGCAGCTCCGCGACAGGGGCGGTAAACTACGAGCAGTACTTC. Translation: CASSSATGAVNYEQYF.

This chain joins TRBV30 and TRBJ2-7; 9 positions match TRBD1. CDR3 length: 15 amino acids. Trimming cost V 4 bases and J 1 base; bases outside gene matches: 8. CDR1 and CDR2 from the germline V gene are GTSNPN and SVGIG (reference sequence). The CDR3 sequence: CAWKQSGTGSYEQYF. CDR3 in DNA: TGTGCCTGGAAACAATCGGGGACAGGGTCCTACGAGCAGTACTTC. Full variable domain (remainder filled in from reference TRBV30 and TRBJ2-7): SQTIHQWPATLVQPVGSPLSLECTVEGTSNPNLYWYRQAAGRGLQLLFYSVGIGQISSEVPQNLSASRPQDRQFILSSKKLLLSDSGFYLCAWKQSGTGSYEQYFGPGTRLTVT.

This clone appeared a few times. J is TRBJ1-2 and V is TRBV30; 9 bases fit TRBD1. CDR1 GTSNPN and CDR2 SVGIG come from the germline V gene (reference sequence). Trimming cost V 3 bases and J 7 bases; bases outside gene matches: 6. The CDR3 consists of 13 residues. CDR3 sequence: CAWSGQGWGGYTF. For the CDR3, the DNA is TGTGCCTGGAGCGGACAGGGGTGGGGTGGCTACACCTTC. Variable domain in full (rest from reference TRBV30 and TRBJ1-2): SQTIHQWPATLVQPVGSPLSLECTVEGTSNPNLYWYRQAAGRGLQLLFYSVGIGQISSEVPQNLSASRPQDRQFILSSKKLLLSDSGFYLCAWSGQGWGGYTFGSGTRLTVV.

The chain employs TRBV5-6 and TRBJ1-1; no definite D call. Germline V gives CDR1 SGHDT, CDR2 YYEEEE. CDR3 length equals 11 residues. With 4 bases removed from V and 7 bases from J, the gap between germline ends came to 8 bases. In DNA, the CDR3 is TGTGCCAGCAGCCTGCTCGGTGAAGCTTTCTTT. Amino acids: CASSLLGEAFF.

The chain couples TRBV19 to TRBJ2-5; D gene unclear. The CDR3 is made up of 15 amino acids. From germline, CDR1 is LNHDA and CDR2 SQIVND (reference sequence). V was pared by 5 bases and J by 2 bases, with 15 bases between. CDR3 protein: CASSHHQTSQETQYF. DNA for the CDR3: TGTGCCAGTAGTCACCATCAAACTTCGCAAGAGACCCAGTACTTC.

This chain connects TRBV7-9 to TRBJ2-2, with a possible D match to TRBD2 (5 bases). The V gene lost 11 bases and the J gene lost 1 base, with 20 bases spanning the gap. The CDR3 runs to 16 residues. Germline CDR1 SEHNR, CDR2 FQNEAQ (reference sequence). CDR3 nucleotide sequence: TGTGCCGCTGCCGAAACCCCGGGGTTGAACACCGGGGAGCTGTTTTTT. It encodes CAAAETPGLNTGELFF. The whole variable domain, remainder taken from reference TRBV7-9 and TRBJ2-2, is DTGVSQNPRHKITKRGQNVTFRCDPISEHNRLYWYRQTLGQGPEFLTYFQNEAQLEKSRLLSDRFSAERPKGSFSTLEIQRTEQGDSAMYLCAAAETPGLNTGELFFGEGSRLTVL.

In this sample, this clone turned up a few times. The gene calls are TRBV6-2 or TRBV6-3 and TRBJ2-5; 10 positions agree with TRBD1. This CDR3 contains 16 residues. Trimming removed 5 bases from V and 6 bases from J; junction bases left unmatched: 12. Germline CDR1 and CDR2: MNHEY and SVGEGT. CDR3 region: CASSRTGTGVTKTQYF. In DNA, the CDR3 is TGTGCCAGCAGTCGGACCGGGACAGGGGTTACAAAGACCCAGTACTTC.

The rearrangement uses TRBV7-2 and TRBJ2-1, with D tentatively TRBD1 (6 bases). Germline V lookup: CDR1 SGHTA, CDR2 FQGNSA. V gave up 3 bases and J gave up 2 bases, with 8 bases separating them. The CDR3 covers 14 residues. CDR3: CASSFPGAYNEQFF. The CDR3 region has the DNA TGTGCCAGCAGCTTCCCAGGGGCCTACAATGAGCAGTTCTTC.

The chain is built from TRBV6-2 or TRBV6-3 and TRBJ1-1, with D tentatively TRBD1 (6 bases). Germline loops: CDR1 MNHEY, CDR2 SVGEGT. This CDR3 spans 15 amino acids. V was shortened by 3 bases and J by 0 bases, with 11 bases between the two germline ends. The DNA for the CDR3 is TGTGCCAGCAGTTATGGGGGCCCAATGAACACTGAAGCTTTCTTT. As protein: CASSYGGPMNTEAFF.

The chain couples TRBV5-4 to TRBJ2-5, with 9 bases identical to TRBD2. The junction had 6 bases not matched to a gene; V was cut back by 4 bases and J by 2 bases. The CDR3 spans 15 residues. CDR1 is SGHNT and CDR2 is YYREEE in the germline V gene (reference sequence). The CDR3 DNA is TGTGCCAGCAGCCCGACTAGCGGTAGACAAGAGACCCAGTACTTC. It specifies CASSPTSGRQETQYF.

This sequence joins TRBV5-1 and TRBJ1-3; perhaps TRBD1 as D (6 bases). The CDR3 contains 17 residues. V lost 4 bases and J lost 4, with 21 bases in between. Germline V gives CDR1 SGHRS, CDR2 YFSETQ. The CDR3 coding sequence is TGCGCCAGCAGCGGAGGAATGAGGGGGGGCCGCGGAAACACCATATATTTT. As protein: CASSGGMRGGRGNTIYF.

CDR3 region: CASSRTSGFYNEQFF. CDR3 DNA: TGCGCCAGCAGTCGGACTAGCGGATTTTACAATGAGCAGTTCTTC. The V gene is TRBV4-3, the J gene TRBJ2-1; 10 bases match TRBD2. Germline lookup yields CDR1 LGHNA and CDR2 YSLEER. This CDR3 contains 15 residues. V lost 6 bases to trimming and J lost 4 bases; unmatched junction nucleotides: 6.

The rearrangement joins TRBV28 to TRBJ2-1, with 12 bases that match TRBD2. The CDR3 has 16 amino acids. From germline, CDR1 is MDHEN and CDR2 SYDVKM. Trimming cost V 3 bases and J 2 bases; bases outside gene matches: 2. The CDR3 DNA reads TGTGCCAGCAGTTTTTGGACTAGCGGGACCTACAATGAGCAGTTCTTC. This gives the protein CASSFWTSGTYNEQFF.